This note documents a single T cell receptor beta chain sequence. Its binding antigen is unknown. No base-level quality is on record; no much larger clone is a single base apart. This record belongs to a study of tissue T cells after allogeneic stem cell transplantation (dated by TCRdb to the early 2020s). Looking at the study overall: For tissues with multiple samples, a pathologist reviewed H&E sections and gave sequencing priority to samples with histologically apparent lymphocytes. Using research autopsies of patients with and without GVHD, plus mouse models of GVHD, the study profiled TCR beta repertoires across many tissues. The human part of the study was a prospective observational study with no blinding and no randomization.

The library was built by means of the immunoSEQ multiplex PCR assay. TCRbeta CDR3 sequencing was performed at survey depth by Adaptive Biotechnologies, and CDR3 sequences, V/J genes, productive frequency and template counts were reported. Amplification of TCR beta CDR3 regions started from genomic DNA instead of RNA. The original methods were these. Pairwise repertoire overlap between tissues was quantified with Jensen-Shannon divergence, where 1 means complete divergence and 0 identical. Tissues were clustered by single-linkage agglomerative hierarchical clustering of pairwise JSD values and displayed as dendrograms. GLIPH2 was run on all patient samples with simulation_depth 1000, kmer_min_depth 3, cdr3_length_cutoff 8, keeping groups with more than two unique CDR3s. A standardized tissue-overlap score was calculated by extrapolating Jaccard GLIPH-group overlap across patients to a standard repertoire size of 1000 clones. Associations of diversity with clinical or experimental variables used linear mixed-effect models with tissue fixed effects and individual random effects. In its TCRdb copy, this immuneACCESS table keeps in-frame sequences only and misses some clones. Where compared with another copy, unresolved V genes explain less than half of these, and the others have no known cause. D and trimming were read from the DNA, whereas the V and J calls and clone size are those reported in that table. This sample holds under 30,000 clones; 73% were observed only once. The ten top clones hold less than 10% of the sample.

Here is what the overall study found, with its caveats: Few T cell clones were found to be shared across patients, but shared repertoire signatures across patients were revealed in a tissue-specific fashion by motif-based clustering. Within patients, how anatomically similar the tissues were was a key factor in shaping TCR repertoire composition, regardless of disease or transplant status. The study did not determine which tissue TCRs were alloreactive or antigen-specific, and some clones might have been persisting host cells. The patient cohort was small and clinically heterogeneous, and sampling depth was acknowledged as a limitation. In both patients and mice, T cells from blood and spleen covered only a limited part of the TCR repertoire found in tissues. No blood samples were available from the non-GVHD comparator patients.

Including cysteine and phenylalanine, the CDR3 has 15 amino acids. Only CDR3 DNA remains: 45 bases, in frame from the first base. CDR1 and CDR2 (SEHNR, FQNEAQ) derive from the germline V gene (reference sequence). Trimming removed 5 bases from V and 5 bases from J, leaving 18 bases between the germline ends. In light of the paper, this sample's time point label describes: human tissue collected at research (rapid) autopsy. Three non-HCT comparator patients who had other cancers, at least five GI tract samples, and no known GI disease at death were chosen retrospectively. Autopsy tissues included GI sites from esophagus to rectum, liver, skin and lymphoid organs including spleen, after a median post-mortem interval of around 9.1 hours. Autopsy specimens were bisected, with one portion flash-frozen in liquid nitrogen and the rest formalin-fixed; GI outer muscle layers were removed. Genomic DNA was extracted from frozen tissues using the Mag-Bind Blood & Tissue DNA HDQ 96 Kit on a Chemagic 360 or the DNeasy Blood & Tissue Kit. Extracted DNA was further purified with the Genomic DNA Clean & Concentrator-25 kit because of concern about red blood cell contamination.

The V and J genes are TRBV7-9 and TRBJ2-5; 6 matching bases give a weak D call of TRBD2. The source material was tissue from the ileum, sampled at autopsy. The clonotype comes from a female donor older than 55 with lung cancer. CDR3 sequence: CASSPGAHGGETQYF. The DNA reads TGTGCCAGCAGCCCCGGAGCCCACGGAGGGGAGACCCAGTACTTC.